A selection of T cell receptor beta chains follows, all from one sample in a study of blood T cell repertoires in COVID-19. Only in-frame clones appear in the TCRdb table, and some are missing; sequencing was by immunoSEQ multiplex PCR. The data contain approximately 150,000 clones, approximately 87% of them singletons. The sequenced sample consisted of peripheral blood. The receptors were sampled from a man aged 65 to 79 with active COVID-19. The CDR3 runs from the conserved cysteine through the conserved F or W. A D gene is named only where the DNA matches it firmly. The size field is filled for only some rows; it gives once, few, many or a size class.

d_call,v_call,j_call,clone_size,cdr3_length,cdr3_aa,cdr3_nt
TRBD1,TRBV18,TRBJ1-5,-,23,CASSPNKPGQPSLDLYSNQPQHF,TGTGCCAGCTCACCCAATAAACCGGGACAGCCGTCCTTAGATCTGTATAGCAATCAGCCCCAGCATTTT
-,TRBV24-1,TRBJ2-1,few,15,CATSDRRTVTNEQFF,TGTGCCACCAGTGATAGAAGGACAGTAACTAATGAGCAGTTCTTC
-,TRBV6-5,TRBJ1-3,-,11,CAGGGGNTIYF,TGTGCCGGGGGGGGAGGAAACACCATATATTTT
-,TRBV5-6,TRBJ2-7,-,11,CASSFRGEQYF,TGTGCCAGCAGCTTCCGGGGCGAGCAGTACTTC
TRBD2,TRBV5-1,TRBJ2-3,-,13,CASSSFSGRAQYF,TGCGCCAGCAGCTCCTTTAGCGGGAGGGCGCAGTATTTT
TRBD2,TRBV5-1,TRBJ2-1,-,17,CASSSGALAGVYNEQFF,TGCGCCAGCAGCTCAGGAGCTCTAGCGGGAGTCTACAATGAGCAGTTCTTC
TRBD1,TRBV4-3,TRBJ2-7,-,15,CASSQEDRASHEQYF,TGCGCCAGCAGCCAAGAGGACAGGGCCTCTCACGAGCAGTACTTC
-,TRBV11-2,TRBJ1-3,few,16,CASNGGGARAGNTIYF,TGTGCCAGCAACGGAGGGGGGGCCAGGGCCGGAAACACCATATATTTT
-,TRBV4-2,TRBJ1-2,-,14,CASSQTRGDYGYTF,TGTGCCAGCAGCCAAACCAGGGGCGACTATGGCTACACCTTC
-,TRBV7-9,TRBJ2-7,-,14,CASSSVAGLVEQYF,TGTGCCAGCAGCTCGGTGGCAGGGCTGGTCGAGCAGTACTTC
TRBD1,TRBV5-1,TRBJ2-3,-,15,CASSLGQGHTDTQYF,TGCGCCAGCAGCTTGGGACAGGGACACACAGATACGCAGTATTTT
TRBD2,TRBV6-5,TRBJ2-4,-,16,CASSYPPGGEKNIQYF,TGTGCCAGCAGTTACCCCCCCGGGGGGGAGAAAAACATTCAGTACTTC
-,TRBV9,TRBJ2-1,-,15,CASSVEDISYNEQFF,TGTGCCAGCAGCGTTGAGGACATTTCCTACAATGAGCAGTTCTTC
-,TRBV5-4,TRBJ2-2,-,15,CASSSTQKGPGELFF,TGTGCCAGCAGCTCAACGCAAAAGGGGCCGGGGGAGCTGTTTTTT